Below, 19 T cell receptor beta chains from the same sample are listed, as sequenced in a study of T cells in Graves' hyperthyroidism and ophthalmopathy. From RNA transcripts, TCR beta CDR3 regions were amplified. During a first-round RT-PCR of the TCR CDR3, the HTBI primer set was used. Via MiXCR, TCRdb re-called the multiplex PCR reads, giving one row per CDR3 protein. In the table there are about 770,000 distinct CDR3 sequences, roughly 20% of which are singletons. The specimen sequenced was blood. The receptor source for this set is a woman between 50 and 59 years old with Graves' hyperthyroidism that later progressed to Graves' ophthalmopathy.

This chain links TRBV19 with TRBJ1-6, with D tentatively TRBD1 (5 bases). Looked up from germline, CDR1 is LNHDA and CDR2 is SQIVND (reference sequence). This CDR3 comprises 14 residues. V dropped 4 bases and J dropped 6 bases, with 10 bases sitting between them. The CDR3 reads CASSTREPNSPLHF. CDR3 sequence (DNA): TGTGCCAGTAGTACCAGGGAACCTAATTCACCCCTCCACTTT. Based on the CDR3 plus reference TRBV19 and TRBJ1-6, the full variable domain is DGGITQSPKYLFRKEGQNVTLSCEQNLNHDAMYWYRQDPGQGLRLIYYSQIVNDFQKGDIAEGYSVSREKKESFPLTVTSAQKNPTAFYLCASSTREPNSPLHFGNGTRLTVT.

The CDR3 spells CSALDRGSYYEQYF. The CDR3, as DNA: TGCAGTGCCTTAGACAGGGGTTCATACTACGAGCAGTACTTC. J is TRBJ2-7 and V is TRBV20-1; 8 bases agree with TRBD1. This CDR3 contains 14 residues. V dropped 6 bases and J dropped 3; count of bases not matched to a gene: 10. Germline assignment: CDR1 DFQATT and CDR2 SNEGSKA (reference sequence).

This clonotype was seen repeatedly, ten times or more. The rearrangement links TRBV11-2 to TRBJ2-1; the match to TRBD1 covers 8 bases. V trimming: 1 base; J trimming: 8 bases; junction bases outside the gene matches: 7. Per germline, CDR1 SGHAT and CDR2 FQNNGV. This CDR3 region has 15 residues. CDR3 sequence (DNA): TGTGCCAGCAGCTTAGTTCGGACAGGGTTTGATGAGCAGTTCTTC. Its protein product is CASSLVRTGFDEQFF.

With regard to this clonotype: This clone may be a read error of a much larger clone one base away. The rearrangement joins TRBV7-9 to TRBJ2-5; 14 bases match TRBD2. CDR1 SEHNR and CDR2 FQNEAQ come from the germline V gene (reference sequence). The CDR3 consists of 18 residues. The CDR3 protein is CASSFPTSGGAGPETQCF. The CDR3 DNA sequence: TGTGCCAGCAGCTTTCCGACTAGCGGGGGGGCCGGTCCGGAGACCCAGTGCTTC. Full variable domain (rest looked up from reference TRBV7-9 and TRBJ2-5): DTGVSQNPRHKITKRGQNVTFRCDPISEHNRLYWYRQTLGQGPEFLTYFQNEAQLEKSRLLSDRFSAERPKGSFSTLEIQRTEQGDSAMYLCASSFPTSGGAGPETQCFGPGTRLLVL.

Points on this clonotype: An end of the junction does not agree with germline; a read error may underlie this. This chain uses TRBV2 with TRBJ2-2; D is possibly TRBD1 (6 bases). The CDR3 consists of 15 residues. Looked up from germline, CDR1 is SNHLY and CDR2 is FYNNEI. CDR3: CASRKQGRDTGELLF. CDR3 nucleotide sequence: TGTGCCAGCAGGAAACAGGGTAGGGACACCGGGGAGCTGCTTTTT.

This clonotype was picked up a small number of times. The junction differs from germline at one of its ends, possibly a read error. This chain links TRBV30 with TRBJ1-4; no clear D. There are 12 residues in the CDR3. Germline V lookup: CDR1 GTSNPN, CDR2 SVGIG (reference sequence). The CDR3: CAWNYDWGKLFF. The DNA of the CDR3 is TGCGCCTGGAATTACGACTGGGGAAAACTGTTTTTT.

This clonotype appeared a few times. The chain recombines TRBV19 with TRBJ1-1; D is perhaps TRBD1 (6 bases). The CDR3 loop spans 13 amino acids. Trimming took off 6 bases at V and 6 bases at J, with 14 bases between the two ends. Germline CDR1 LNHDA, CDR2 SQIVND (reference sequence). CDR3 sequence: CASRLGGLAEAFF. In nucleotides, the CDR3 is TGTGCCAGTAGGCTTGGGGGCTTGGCTGAAGCTTTCTTT.

This clonotype was counted many times. In DNA, the CDR3 is TGTGCCAGCAGTGAAACCGCAGGGGTGGGAGAGACCCAGTACTTC. This translates into CASSETAGVGETQYF. The rearrangement uses TRBV2 and TRBJ2-5; D is possibly TRBD1 (6 bases). Deletions cut 2 bases from V and 4 bases from J, with 14 bases between. Germline V lookup: CDR1 SNHLY, CDR2 FYNNEI. This CDR3 spans 15 amino acids.

This chain joins TRBV7-6 and TRBJ1-6, with D maybe TRBD1 (5 bases). The germline V and J ends were trimmed by 1 base and 9 bases, with 19 bases remaining between them. Germline V gene sequence: CDR1 SGHVS, CDR2 FNYEAQ. The CDR3 is 17 amino acids. The CDR3, as DNA: TGTGCCAGCAGCTTAGAGTTCGCCGGACAAGTGTCTTCACCCCTCCACTTT. Its protein product is CASSLEFAGQVSSPLHF.

The chain combines TRBV20-1 with TRBJ2-1, with 7 bases lining up with TRBD2. The CDR3 runs 13 residues. Germline V gene data show CDR1 as DFQATT and CDR2 as SNEGSKA (reference sequence). J was trimmed by 9 bases and V by 0 bases; bases with no gene match: 5. CDR3 in amino acids: CSARDRGGGEQFF. In nucleotides, the CDR3 is TGCAGTGCTAGAGATCGTGGGGGGGGTGAGCAGTTCTTC.

On this clonotype: The CDR3 does not end in the conserved phenylalanine or tryptophan, so this is likely a read error. The chain carries TRBV7-3 and TRBJ2-1; 10 bases align to TRBD1. The J call may be mistaken, given a closer DNA end match to TRBJ2-7. Per germline, CDR1 SGHTA and CDR2 FQGTGA. The CDR3 contains 16 residues. CDR3 protein: CASSISGTGAYNEQYL. CDR3 bases: TGTGCCAGCAGCATTTCCGGGACAGGGGCCTACAATGAGCAGTACCTC.

This clonotype was seen ten or more times. This chain links TRBV11-3 with TRBJ2-5, with 7 bases aligning to TRBD1. The J segment lost 2 bases and the V segment lost 0 bases, leaving 3 bases of the junction unmatched. Per the germline V gene, CDR1 is SGHNT and CDR2 is YENEEA. The length of the CDR3 is 15 residues. CDR3 residues: CASSLDGTAQETQYF. The CDR3 nucleotides are TGTGCCAGCAGCTTAGACGGGACAGCACAAGAGACCCAGTACTTC.

About this clonotype: At one of its ends the junction is not consistent with the germline gene, which may arise from a read error. The chain combines TRBV12-3 or TRBV12-4 with TRBJ2-2, with D perhaps matching TRBD1 (6 bases). CDR3 size: 14 residues. CDR3: CAGSTQGWTGELFF. CDR3 sequence (DNA): TGTGCCGGCAGTACACAGGGATGGACCGGGGAGCTGTTTTTT.

This clonotype has a count of ten or more. The chain is built from TRBV7-3 and TRBJ1-3, with unresolved D. The germline V gene encodes CDR1 SGHTA and CDR2 FQGTGA. The CDR3 loop spans 13 amino acids. Trimming took 3 bases from V and 2 from J, leaving 5 bases between them. The CDR3 DNA sequence: TGTGCCAGCAGCTTCTCCACTGGAAACACCATATATTTT. Its protein is CASSFSTGNTIYF.

At least ten counts were recorded for this clonotype. The rearrangement uses TRBV11-2 and TRBJ2-3; 12 bases are a match to TRBD2. Germline loops: CDR1 SGHAT, CDR2 FQNNGV. This CDR3 is 16 amino acids long. V trimming: 5 bases; J trimming: 4 bases; junction bases outside the gene matches: 7. The CDR3 DNA reads as TGTGCCAGCAGCACCCTAGCGGGGGGGTCCGCAGATACGCAGTATTTT. It codes for CASSTLAGGSADTQYF.

In its sample, this clonotype was seen many times. The chain is built from TRBV12-3 or TRBV12-4 and TRBJ1-1; D not resolved. With 6 bases removed from V and 1 base from J, the gap between germline ends came to 12 bases. CDR3 length: 14 amino acids. Here the CDR3 DNA reads TGTGCCAGCAGCCGTGACGTGGCGAACACTGAAGCTTTCTTT. The encoded protein is CASSRDVANTEAFF.

The table lists this clonotype with a few counts. The DNA of the CDR3 is TGCAGTGCTAGCCCCCGACAGGGGTCCACAGATACGCAGTATTTT. Translated: CSASPRQGSTDTQYF. The chain carries TRBV20-1 and TRBJ2-3, with 8 bases fitting TRBD1. This CDR3 contains 15 residues. With 3 bases clipped from V and 2 bases from J, the junction kept 7 bases outside the gene matches. The germline V gene encodes CDR1 DFQATT and CDR2 SNEGSKA (reference sequence).

The CDR3 loop is CASSFWGLEGYTF. Here the CDR3 DNA reads TGTGCCAGCAGTTTTTGGGGGCTAGAGGGCTACACCTTC. The rearrangement uses TRBV12-3 or TRBV12-4 and TRBJ1-2, with a tentative D call TRBD1 (6 bases). The CDR3 is 13 amino acids. Trimming left V 3 bases short and J 8 bases short, with 13 bases between.

CDR3 region: CASRGAQGILNEQFF. Written as DNA, the CDR3 is TGTGCCAGCAGGGGCGCACAGGGGATATTAAATGAGCAGTTCTTC. The J gene is TRBJ2-1, the V gene TRBV6-2 or TRBV6-3, with 7 nucleotides matching TRBD1. This CDR3 contains 15 residues. CDR1 and CDR2 from the germline V gene are MNHEY and SVGEGT. J gave up 7 bases and V 6 bases, and 12 bases lay outside the gene matches.